These 8 T cell receptor beta chains came from one sample sequenced in a study of blood T cell repertoires in COVID-19. Libraries were prepared by immunoSEQ multiplex PCR; TCRdb keeps only in-frame clonotypes and omits some of them. The sample includes 40,000 to 55,000 clones, 82% of them seen just once. Sequenced: peripheral blood. Receptor source: a human donor with acute or convalescent COVID-19. The donor label of this sample is uncertain.

This chain connects TRBV6-5 to TRBJ1-2; 7 bases are shared with TRBD1. Trimming at V came to 10 bases and at J to 5 bases, leaving 13 bases not matched to a gene. The CDR3 extends over 14 amino acids. The germline V gene encodes CDR1 MNHEY and CDR2 SVGAGI. Here the CDR3 reads CAIKSRGSVYGYTF. The CDR3, as DNA: TGTGCCATCAAAAGCAGGGGGTCGGTATATGGCTACACCTTC.

J is TRBJ1-3 and V is TRBV28; the match to TRBD1 covers 8 bases. The V segment lost 6 bases and the J segment 8 bases; nucleotides outside the gene matches: 9. Germline V gives CDR1 MDHEN, CDR2 SYDVKM. This CDR3 has 14 residues. Here the CDR3 DNA reads TGTGCCAGCAGCCGCGACAGGGGAGGGTACACCATATATTTT. The encoded protein is CASSRDRGGYTIYF.

The genes are TRBV7-2 and TRBJ2-7; TRBD1 agrees at 8 bases. From germline, CDR1 is SGHTA and CDR2 FQGNSA. The CDR3 runs to 16 residues. J lost 2 bases, V lost 0 bases, and 6 bases had no gene match. The CDR3 loop reads CASSLAGRQGTYEQYF. CDR3 DNA: TGTGCCAGCAGCTTAGCGGGGCGACAGGGGACCTACGAGCAGTACTTC.

This sequence joins TRBV7-3 and TRBJ1-2; D call uncertain. This CDR3 comprises 12 residues. V shed 5 bases and J shed 7 bases, with 11 bases lying between them. In germline, CDR1 is SGHTA, CDR2 FQGTGA. As DNA, the CDR3 is TGTGCCAGCAGCCAGCGCGGGAGTGGCTACACCTTC. Protein product: CASSQRGSGYTF.

V gene TRBV27 combines with J gene TRBJ2-1; TRBD2 agrees at 8 bases. Germline CDR1 and CDR2: MNHEY and SMNVEV (reference sequence). The CDR3 covers 19 residues. The ends lost 0 bases at V and 7 bases at J; junction bases unmatched: 17. The CDR3 DNA sequence: TGTGCCAGCAGTTTATCCGCCCCTGGGTTTGCGGGAGGATTAAATGAGCAGTTCTTC. Amino acids: CASSLSAPGFAGGLNEQFF.

The rearrangement uses TRBV6-1 and TRBJ1-5; possibly TRBD1 for D (5 bases). Per germline, CDR1 MNHNS and CDR2 SASEGT. Trimming took 2 bases from V and 5 from J, leaving 13 bases between them. The CDR3 loop spans 15 amino acids. CDR3 amino acids: CASSEWDLADQPQHF. CDR3 nucleotides: TGTGCCAGCAGTGAATGGGACTTAGCCGATCAGCCCCAGCATTTT.

This rearrangement joins TRBV18 to TRBJ2-3; D possibly corresponds to TRBD2 (7 bases). Germline values: CDR1 KGHSH, CDR2 LQKENI. The CDR3 totals 17 residues. Trimming left V 8 bases short and J 3 bases short, with 24 bases between. This CDR3 reads CASTTNPPGGGTDTQYF. CDR3 nucleotides: TGTGCCAGCACGACTAATCCGCCGGGGGGCGGTACAGATACGCAGTATTTT. Variable domain in full (rest from reference TRBV18 and TRBJ2-3): NAGVMQNPRHLVRRRGQEARLRCSPMKGHSHVYWYRQLPEEGLKFMVYLQKENIIDESGMPKERFSAEFPKEGPSILRIQQVVRGDSAAYFCASTTNPPGGGTDTQYFGPGTRLTVL.

J is TRBJ2-7 and V is TRBV24-1; TRBD1 aligns across 8 bases. This CDR3 is built from 15 residues. J lost 5 bases, V lost 3 bases, and 8 bases had no gene match. Germline V gene data show CDR1 as KGHDR and CDR2 as SFDVKD. The CDR3 protein is CATSDTRQGSNEQYF. In DNA form, the CDR3 reads TGTGCCACCAGTGATACGCGACAGGGGTCTAACGAGCAGTACTTC.